In its sample, the clone carrying this T cell receptor (beta chain) was seen a few times. Its antigen is currently unknown. Trimming cost V 5 bases and J 4 bases; bases outside gene matches: 6. The CDR3 totals 14 residues. TCRdb re-called the 5' RACE reads through MiXCR, storing one row per CDR3 protein. The sample includes roughly 570,000 distinct CDR3 sequences, 7.5% to 10% of them seen just once. The data derive from a study of identical twins. General study findings and limits: Shared out-of-frame alpha sequences (those common to twins) showed excess low generation probability. Cord blood beta clonotypes present at high abundance carried fewer insertions; no such pattern appeared in memory repertoires. Beta out-of-frame sequences showed weaker excess sharing between twins.

Another study also made use of these data, one on yellow fever vaccine responses in identical twins.

Sequences were obtained from PBMCs. The chain uses TRBV12-3 or TRBV12-4 and TRBJ2-3; TRBD1 matches 7 bases. The TCR comes from a woman aged 18-29 years in good health. DNA of the CDR3: TGTGCCAGCAGTATAGGGACAGCCCCAGATACGCAGTATTTT. Translating it yields CASSIGTAPDTQYF.